The T cell receptor (beta chain) under discussion was sequenced for a study of response to subunit inactivated influenza vaccine. General study findings and limits: Authors suggested seasonal influenza vaccinations each recruit few new T cells.

This clonotype was recorded at least ten times. Antigen specificity is unknown. One entry per CDR3 protein, called by TCRdb with MiXCR from the RT-PCR reads. The repertoire includes approximately 730,000 distinct CDR3 sequences, about 14% of them detected once, and approximately 6.5% sits in the top ten. The germline V gene encodes CDR1 MDHEN and CDR2 SYDVKM. V was trimmed by 2 bases and J by 2 bases, leaving 10 bases between them. The CDR3 has 15 amino acids. The source of this sequence is a man in his fifties who received an inactivated influenza vaccine. The specimen was PBMCs from blood, collected 14 to 15 days before vaccination. V gene TRBV28 combines with J gene TRBJ1-5, with D unresolved. The CDR3 loop is CASSLPGGGNQPQHF. DNA for the CDR3: TGTGCCAGCAGTTTACCCGGTGGCGGCAATCAGCCCCAGCATTTT.